Included here is one T cell receptor beta chain sequence, with context. Its antigen is unknown. No much larger clone exists at a distance of one base, and base qualities are not known. This sample was taken from a study of shared clonotypes between healthy human individuals (dated by TCRdb to the early 2020s). Broadly, across the study: A couple of women and a few men aged 18 to 49 years were included in the cohort. For each donor, CD4 naive and CD4 memory were each run on three plates, CD8 naive on two plates, and CD8 memory on one plate. To estimate repertoire size and how much clonotypes are shared between individuals, the study performed deep sequencing of blood TCR repertoires from about five healthy adults. To increase sequencing depth and limit assay-specific biases, different laboratories used diverse techniques to prepare libraries and sequence TCR repertoires. Between about 0.8 and 9.5 billion PBMCs per donor were obtained by leukapheresis. The investigation overall reported the following: Compared with non-shared clonotypes, clonotypes shared by all four sorted-subset donors had higher generation probabilities. Even with the large sequencing depth, rarefaction of the sorted-subset datasets indicated that sequencing was incomplete. Larger estimated clonotype richness was generally found for naive subsets than for memory subsets. Based on pairwise subsampling, the degree of clonotype sharing among donors was expected to be affected by sequencing depth. Sampling was restricted to blood, and TCR repertoires in tissues likely differ from the TCR repertoires found in blood. About 5% of naive CD4, around 3.6% of naive CD8, approximately 2.2% of memory CD4, and about 0.4% of memory CD8 clonotypes were shared across several donors. Because the study included only a small number of donors, the genetic and exposure-history diversity represented was limited.

Donors were healthy HIV-negative adults with no recently reported acute infections or vaccinations. All donors were Caucasian adults living in Nashville, Tennessee, USA. CD4+ T cells were enriched by magnetic negative selection; naive cells were then positively selected on CD45RA, and the negative fraction formed the memory subset. Blood was collected by leukapheresis, and PBMCs were isolated by Ficoll-Histopaque density gradient centrifugation and then cryopreserved in liquid nitrogen vapor phase. Purity and quantity of every magnetically sorted T cell population were checked by analytical flow cytometry. Each sorted fraction had its genomic DNA isolated and then quantified by UV absorbance on a Nanodrop 2000c. Using the deep immunoSEQ assay, multiplex PCR amplified TCR CDR3 regions from genomic DNA. Genomic DNA extracted from each cell subset was distributed evenly over all wells of several immunoSEQ 96-well plates, and each plate served as one replicate. For sorted subsets, each replicate PCR was loaded with roughly 0.2 ug genomic DNA, equivalent to 30,000 or so T cell genomes. Purified libraries were quantified with a Qubit 3.0 fluorometer, sized on a Bioanalyzer 2100, and re-quantified with the KAPA Library Quantification kit. Each immunoSEQ 96-well plate was sequenced on its own single-read 150-cycle Illumina NextSeq 550 flow cell. For the original study's pipeline: Because the immunoSEQ output held only junctional sequences and lacked quality scores, the filtering could not match the filtering applied to full-length reads. To assign V/J genes and CDR3, sequences were annotated against IMGT germline references using PyIR, a Python wrapper for IgBLAST v1.9. Reads were removed for weak V/J assignments (E-value above 1e-6), missing CDR3, stop codons, out-of-frame junctions, or ambiguous translated residues. V3J clonotypes were defined by identical inferred V gene, J gene, and CDR3 amino acid sequence. The percentage overlap between two repertoires was calculated by dividing the number of shared unique clonotypes by the size of the smaller repertoire. Repertoire richness was assessed with RTK rarefaction, the Chao1 estimator, and Recon v2.1 estimates of unobserved clonotypes. Generation probabilities for all TCRbeta clonotypes obtained by the gDNA method from a handful of donors were computed using OLGA. TCRdb carries this immuneACCESS record with in-frame sequences only. Its versions omit some clonotypes, under half of them owing to an unresolved V gene in the studies checked, with the rest unexplained. That table furnishes V, J and clone size, whereas the DNA furnished D and trimming. The sample table lists about 1.5 million clones, 95% to 99% of them with a count of one. The ten largest clones add up to 0.45% of the sample.

V lost 8 bases and J lost 3 bases, and the count of bases not matched to a germline gene is 6. Reading the germline V gene (reference sequence) gives CDR1 SEHNR and CDR2 FQNEAQ. Counted from cysteine to phenylalanine, this CDR3 has 13 amino acids. CDR3 DNA is the only sequence kept; it has 39 bases, read in frame from the first base. The source material was naive CD4+ T cells sorted from blood. In the paper's terms, the cell subset or site label means: CD45RA+ positively selected. This TCR came from a man aged 25 to 40 in good health. The rearrangement joined TRBV7-9 to TRBJ1-1, and TRBD1 aligns with 7 junction nucleotides. The CDR3 sequence is CASSRTGDTEAFF. The nucleotide sequence reads as follows: TGTGCCAGCTCACGGACAGGAGACACTGAAGCTTTCTTT.